These 28 T cell receptor beta chains were all obtained from the same sample, sequenced in a study of T cells in Graves' hyperthyroidism and ophthalmopathy. From RNA transcripts, TCR beta CDR3 regions were amplified. In the first-round RT-PCR of the TCR CDR3, the HTBI primer set was used. TCRdb used MiXCR to reprocess the multiplex PCR reads, holding one entry per CDR3 protein. This table has roughly 500,000 distinct CDR3 sequences, about 45% appearing once. Sequencing was done on a sample of peripheral blood or thyroid tissue (not recorded which). Source of these receptors: an adult woman with Graves' disease, either hyperthyroidism or ophthalmopathy (not recorded which).

The sample holds a few counts of this clonotype. V and J are TRBV30 and TRBJ1-2; no clear D. In germline, CDR1 is GTSNPN, CDR2 SVGIG (reference sequence). CDR3 size: 10 residues. V gave up 1 base and J gave up 12 bases, with 9 bases separating them. CDR3 DNA: TGTGCCTGGAGTGATAGGAACGACACCTTC. As protein: CAWSDRNDTF.

This chain connects TRBV29-1 to TRBJ2-7, with D possibly TRBD2 on 5 matching bases. V lost 8 bases and J lost 3, with 17 bases in between. Germline V lookup: CDR1 SQVTM, CDR2 ANQGSEA. The CDR3 is 13 residues long. This CDR3 is CSPARVRHYEQYF. In DNA, the CDR3 is TGCAGCCCGGCGAGGGTCCGTCACTACGAGCAGTACTTC.

This clonotype was counted at least ten times. The DNA of the CDR3 is TGCAGTGCGTCCCCCGGTGGGGGCCTGGAGACCCAGTACTTC. This translates into CSASPGGGLETQYF. This chain uses TRBV20-1 with TRBJ2-5, with TRBD1 as a possible D gene (6 bases). The ends were cut back, 6 bases at V and 5 bases at J, with 19 bases in the middle. CDR3 length: 14 amino acids. Germline values: CDR1 DFQATT, CDR2 SNEGSKA (reference sequence).

This clonotype showed up many times. The J gene is TRBJ2-7, the V gene TRBV29-1; no definite D call. The CDR3 contains 13 residues. Germline-derived CDR1 and CDR2 are SQVTM and ANQGSEA. V lost 6 bases, J lost 6 bases, and 18 bases lay in between. The CDR3 nucleotides read TGCAGCGTCCGATTGACTTTCCTAGGCGAGCAGTACTTC. Residues: CSVRLTFLGEQYF.

This clonotype was recorded at least ten times. The rearrangement joins TRBV5-4 to TRBJ2-5; D ambiguous. This CDR3 is built from 14 residues. CDR1 and CDR2 (germline): SGHNT, YYREEE (reference sequence). Deletions cut 10 bases from V and 4 bases from J, with 20 bases between. For the CDR3, the DNA is TGTGCCGGATCTGAAGGGCTAGATTCAGAGACCCAGTACTTC. The encoded protein is CAGSEGLDSETQYF.

The chain couples TRBV15 to TRBJ1-5, with unresolved D. There are 16 residues in the CDR3. V was clipped by 1 base and J by 0 bases, with 10 bases between them. In germline, CDR1 is LNHNV, CDR2 YYDKDF (reference sequence). In nucleotides, the CDR3 is TGTGCCACCAGCAGAGCGAGTGGACTTAGCAATCAGCCCCAGCATTTT. Its protein product is CATSRASGLSNQPQHF.

This clonotype was detected only once. The gene calls are TRBV2 and TRBJ2-2; tentative D call: TRBD1 (5 bases). Between the trimmed V and J ends, which lost 11 bases and 6 bases, there was a span of 7 bases. The CDR3 contains 10 residues. The germline CDR1 and CDR2 sequences are SNHLY and FYNNEI. CDR3 sequence: CADSPGELFF. In DNA, the CDR3 is TGTGCCGACAGTCCCGGGGAGCTGTTTTTT.

This clonotype was picked up many times. V usage is TRBV3-1 and J usage is TRBJ1-6, with 10 bases identical to TRBD1. The V and J ends lost 4 bases and 9 bases, in that order; junction bases with no gene match: 6. The CDR3 spans 15 residues. The germline CDR1 and CDR2 sequences are LGHDT and YNNKEL (reference sequence). CDR3 DNA sequence: TGTGCCAGCAGCCTAGGACAGGGGGTAGCTTCACCCCTCCACTTT. Protein product: CASSLGQGVASPLHF. Combining the CDR3 with reference TRBV3-1 and TRBJ1-6 gives the whole variable domain DTAVSQTPKYLVTQMGNDKSIKCEQNLGHDTMYWYKQDSKKFLKIMFSYNNKELIINETVPNRFSPKSPDKAHLNLHINSLELGDSAVYFCASSLGQGVASPLHFGNGTRLTVT.

The chain is built from TRBV7-9 and TRBJ2-5, with TRBD2 matching over 8 bases. CDR1 SEHNR and CDR2 FQNEAQ come from the germline V gene (reference sequence). This CDR3 has 15 residues. V shed 6 bases, J shed 5 bases, and the junction held 11 bases outside the gene matches. The CDR3 coding sequence is TGTGCCAGCAGTTCACCCGGGGGGGCGAGTGAGACCCAGTACTTC. Its translation: CASSSPGGASETQYF.

Many counts were recorded for this clonotype. The V gene is TRBV20-1, the J gene TRBJ1-2; D gene uncertain. Trimming pared 1 base from V and 2 bases from J, leaving 8 bases between. This CDR3 is 13 amino acids long. Per the germline V gene, CDR1 is DFQATT and CDR2 is SNEGSKA (reference sequence). CDR3 amino acids: CSARASVNYGYTF. In nucleotides, the CDR3 is TGCAGTGCTAGAGCGTCAGTAAACTATGGCTACACCTTC.

This clonotype has ten or more counts. The chain carries TRBV7-9 and TRBJ2-2, with D hard to call. CDR3 length: 14 residues. V lost 1 base and J lost 6, with 9 bases in between. From germline, CDR1 is SEHNR and CDR2 FQNEAQ (reference sequence). The chain's CDR3 is CASSLDLVSGELFF. CDR3 nucleotides: TGTGCCAGCAGCTTAGATCTAGTATCCGGGGAGCTGTTTTTT.

This chain connects TRBV10-1 to TRBJ2-5; D gene ambiguous. The CDR3 loop spans 14 amino acids. CDR1 and CDR2 (germline): WNHNN, SYGVQD (reference sequence). Trimming removed 0 bases from V and 5 bases from J, with 10 bases in between. The DNA of the CDR3 is TGCGCCAGCAGTGAGTCTTCGTGGTCGGAGACCCAGTACTTC. It specifies CASSESSWSETQYF.

Many counts were recorded for this clonotype. The genes are TRBV20-1 and TRBJ2-5; 7 positions match TRBD2. This CDR3 is 14 amino acids long. The V gene end was trimmed by 5 bases and the J gene end by 5 bases; junction bases not matched to a gene: 11. The germline V gene encodes CDR1 DFQATT and CDR2 SNEGSKA (reference sequence). This CDR3 reads CSAASGEGRETQYF. The CDR3 coding sequence is TGCAGTGCTGCCTCGGGGGAGGGCCGCGAGACCCAGTACTTC.

The chain is built from TRBV7-2 and TRBJ1-3; D unclear. V lost 2 bases, J lost 0 bases, and 11 bases lay in between. Germline CDR1 SGHTA, CDR2 FQGNSA. This CDR3 comprises 16 residues. The CDR3 DNA sequence: TGTGCCAGCAGCTTAACCCCGGGTTACTCTGGAAACACCATATATTTT. Translation: CASSLTPGYSGNTIYF.

In its sample, this clonotype was seen many times. This chain connects TRBV28 to TRBJ1-6, with TRBD1 as a possible D gene (5 bases). The CDR3 covers 16 residues. The germline CDR1 and CDR2 sequences are MDHEN and SYDVKM. The germline V and J ends were trimmed by 6 bases and 2 bases, with 14 bases remaining between them. The DNA of the CDR3 is TGTGCCAGCAGCTCTGCCCGGGGGACCTATAATTCACCCCTCCACTTT. Protein: CASSSARGTYNSPLHF.

The table lists this clonotype with many counts. The chain employs TRBV19 and TRBJ1-2; D is possibly TRBD1 (6 bases). There are 15 residues in the CDR3. V was trimmed by 3 bases and J by 7 bases, leaving 18 bases between them. Germline values: CDR1 LNHDA, CDR2 SQIVND (reference sequence). The CDR3 sequence: CASSIVRTAGRGYTF. The CDR3 bases are TGTGCCAGTAGTATTGTCCGGACAGCGGGGCGTGGCTACACCTTC.

This clonotype was counted only a few times. The V gene is TRBV20-1, the J gene TRBJ2-7; 7 bases are shared with TRBD1. Trimming took 3 bases from V and 3 from J; bases not matched to a gene: 5. This CDR3 has 13 amino acids. CDR1 is DFQATT, CDR2 SNEGSKA, per germline (reference sequence). The CDR3 DNA sequence: TGCAGTGCTAGGACAGGGTCTGACTACGAGCAGTACTTC. The encoded protein is CSARTGSDYEQYF.

This clonotype was counted many times. V is TRBV7-9 and J is TRBJ1-5; D possibly corresponds to TRBD1 (5 bases). Germline CDR1 reads SEHNR; CDR2 reads FQNEAQ (reference sequence). The V gene lost 3 bases and the J gene lost 5 bases, with 8 bases spanning the gap. This CDR3 comprises 13 residues. Written as DNA, the CDR3 is TGTGCCAGCAGCTTTGGAGGGGATCAGCCCCAGCATTTT. Its translation: CASSFGGDQPQHF.

In this sample, this clonotype turned up many times. The rearrangement links TRBV7-9 to TRBJ1-1; possible D gene TRBD1, 5 bases. The CDR3 runs to 15 residues. Germline loops: CDR1 SEHNR, CDR2 FQNEAQ (reference sequence). V shed 1 base and J shed 4 bases, with 13 bases lying between them. CDR3 sequence reads: CASSLDRSWGTEAFF. The CDR3 DNA follows: TGTGCCAGCAGCTTAGACAGGTCGTGGGGCACTGAAGCTTTCTTT.

This chain connects TRBV7-3 to TRBJ1-4; 7 positions agree with TRBD1. CDR3 size: 16 residues. Germline V lookup: CDR1 SGHTA, CDR2 FQGTGA. V trimming: 5 bases; J trimming: 6 bases; junction bases outside the gene matches: 12. In nucleotides, the CDR3 is TGTGCCAGCAGCCCGGAACCCGGGACAGAAGATGAAAAACTGTTTTTT. Encoded protein: CASSPEPGTEDEKLFF.

At least ten counts were recorded for this clonotype. The chain carries TRBV5-1 and TRBJ2-7; 8 bases fit TRBD1. This CDR3 spans 15 amino acids. Germline assignment: CDR1 SGHRS and CDR2 YFSETQ. V shed 0 bases, J shed 3 bases, and the junction held 5 bases outside the gene matches. The CDR3 here is CASSLAMGQDYEQYF. CDR3 nucleotides: TGCGCCAGCAGCTTGGCCATGGGACAGGACTACGAGCAGTACTTC.

On this clonotype: This may come from a read error, since a much larger clone is one base off. The V and J genes are TRBV6-1 and TRBJ2-7, with TRBD1 as a possible D gene (6 bases). The CDR3 runs 12 residues. The germline V and J ends were trimmed by 9 bases and 6 bases, with 15 bases remaining between them. From germline, CDR1 is MNHNS and CDR2 SASEGT. CDR3: CASSNRVSEQYF. Here the CDR3 DNA reads TGTGCCAGTTCCAACAGGGTGAGCGAGCAGTACTTC.

This clonotype has a count of ten or more. The rearrangement joins TRBV6-1 to TRBJ1-1, with D tentatively TRBD1 (5 bases). CDR3 length equals 14 residues. The ends were cut back, 4 bases at V and 1 base at J, with 10 bases in the middle. Germline CDR1 MNHNS, CDR2 SASEGT. CDR3 sequence (DNA): TGTGCCAGCAGTGTTTCCAGGGAGAACACTGAAGCTTTCTTT. It codes for CASSVSRENTEAFF.

This clonotype was picked up many times. This CDR3 is CASSSRGGSDSPLHF. The CDR3 DNA is TGTGCCAGCAGCTCGAGAGGGGGCAGTGATTCACCCCTCCACTTT. The V call is TRBV7-2, the J call TRBJ1-6, with 7 nucleotides matching TRBD1. The ends lost 4 bases at V and 8 bases at J; junction bases unmatched: 8. There are 15 residues in the CDR3. Germline-derived CDR1 and CDR2 are SGHTA and FQGNSA.

This chain links TRBV9 with TRBJ2-7; no clear D. CDR1 is SGDLS and CDR2 is YYNGEE in the germline V gene. The CDR3 has 13 residues. V was shortened by 5 bases and J by 5 bases, with 14 bases between the two germline ends. CDR3 residues: CASSYVALDEQYF. As DNA, the CDR3 is TGTGCCAGCAGTTACGTGGCATTGGACGAGCAGTACTTC.

This clonotype was found many times. The CDR3 loop is CSATRDRADGELFF. CDR3 coding DNA: TGCAGTGCTACGCGGGACAGGGCGGACGGGGAGCTGTTTTTT. The chain joins TRBV20-1 to TRBJ2-2, with 9 bases that match TRBD1. V lost 4 bases to trimming and J lost 7 bases; unmatched junction nucleotides: 7. Germline CDR1 DFQATT, CDR2 SNEGSKA (reference sequence). This CDR3 has 14 amino acids.

The chain recombines TRBV5-1 with TRBJ2-5; 7 nucleotides line up with TRBD2. V shed 4 bases, J shed 5 bases, and the junction held 11 bases outside the gene matches. The CDR3 has 15 residues. In germline, CDR1 is SGHRS, CDR2 YFSETQ. CDR3 DNA: TGCGCCAGCAGCCCGAGGACGGGAGGTAGCGAGACCCAGTACTTC. It is translated as CASSPRTGGSETQYF.

This chain connects TRBV5-1 to TRBJ2-3; 9 nucleotides line up with TRBD1. The CDR3 loop spans 13 amino acids. Germline values: CDR1 SGHRS, CDR2 YFSETQ. J was trimmed by 4 bases and V by 5 bases; bases with no gene match: 2. The CDR3 DNA is TGCGCCAGCAGGGGACAGGGCGCAGATACGCAGTATTTT. This translates into CASRGQGADTQYF.